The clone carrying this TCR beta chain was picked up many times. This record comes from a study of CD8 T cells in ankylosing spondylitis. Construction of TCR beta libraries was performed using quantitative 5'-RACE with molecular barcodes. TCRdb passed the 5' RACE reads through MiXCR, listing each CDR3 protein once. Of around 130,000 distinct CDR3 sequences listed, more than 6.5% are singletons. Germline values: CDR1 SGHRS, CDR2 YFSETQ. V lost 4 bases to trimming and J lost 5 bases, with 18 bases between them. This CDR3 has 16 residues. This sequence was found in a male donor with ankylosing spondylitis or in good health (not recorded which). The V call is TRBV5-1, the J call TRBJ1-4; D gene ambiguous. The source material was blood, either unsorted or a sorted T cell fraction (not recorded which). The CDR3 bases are TGCGCCAGCAGCCTGCTAGTAGGCAGCAAGAATGAAAAACTGTTTTTT. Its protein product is CASSLLVGSKNEKLFF.